This entry is about one T cell receptor beta chain. Clones were read by immunoSEQ multiplex PCR, and TCRdb kept only the in-frame ones, dropping some. Of some 82,000 clones listed, 91% are singletons. This sample is part of a study of blood T cell repertoires in COVID-19. CDR3 length: 15 amino acids. The ends were cut back, 7 bases at V and 4 bases at J, with 19 bases in the middle. Germline loops: CDR1 LGHDT, CDR2 YNNKEL (reference sequence). The genes are TRBV3-1 (or the pseudogene TRBV3-2) and TRBJ1-2, with D perhaps TRBD1 (6 bases). The sequence came from a woman in her fifties or sixties in a cohort sampled during active COVID-19. The sequenced sample consisted of peripheral blood. Here the CDR3 reads CASNRGASSTYGYTF. The CDR3 nucleotides are TGTGCCAGCAACCGGGGGGCCTCATCGACCTATGGCTACACCTTC.